This TCR beta chain comes out of a study of cytomegalovirus exposure and HLA in healthy donors. Study-level findings and limits: 164 TCR beta chains were listed as cytomegalovirus-associated. V- and J-gene trimming of TCR beta was linked (in a later analysis) to a missense DCLRE1C variant. When a later analysis was performed, an Asian-associated ancestry cluster reportedly had fewer N-insertions than the approximately 700-donor mean.

In the case of this clone: Its antigen remains unknown.

In the PCR, 60 Vbeta and 13 Jbeta primers were used. The method was immunoSEQ multiplex PCR; TCRdb's version includes in-frame clones alone and lacks a portion of them. The sample records 150,000 to 200,000 clones, 80% to 85% being singletons. CDR1 is SNHLY and CDR2 is FYNNEI in the germline V gene. This CDR3 comprises 14 residues. V shed 1 base and J shed 7 bases, with 11 bases lying between them. This receptor was identified in a man aged 50-59 years in good health and CMV-seropositive. The sequencing input was PBMCs. The chain employs TRBV2 and TRBJ1-5; the D gene is possibly TRBD1 (6 bases). CDR3 residues: CASSEGRGGQPQHF. In DNA form, the CDR3 reads TGTGCCAGCAGTGAAGGCAGGGGAGGGCAGCCCCAGCATTTT. The full variable domain, with the rest looked up from reference TRBV2 and TRBJ1-5, is EPEVTQTPSHQVTQMGQEVILRCVPISNHLYFYWYRQILGQKVEFLVSFYNNEISEKSEIFDDQFSVERPDGSNFTLKIRSTKLEDSAMYFCASSEGRGGQPQHFGDGTRLSIL.